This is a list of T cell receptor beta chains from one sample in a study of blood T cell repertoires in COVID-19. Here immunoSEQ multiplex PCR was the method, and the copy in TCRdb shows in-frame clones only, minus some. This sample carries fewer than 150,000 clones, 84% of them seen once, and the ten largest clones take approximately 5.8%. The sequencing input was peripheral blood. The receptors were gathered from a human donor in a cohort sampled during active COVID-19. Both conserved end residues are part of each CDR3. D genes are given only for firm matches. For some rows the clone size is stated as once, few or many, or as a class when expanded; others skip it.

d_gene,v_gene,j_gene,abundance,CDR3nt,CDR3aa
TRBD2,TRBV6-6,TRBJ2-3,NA,TGTGCCAGCAGTCTACTAGCGAGTAGCACAGATACGCAGTATTTT,CASSLLASSTDTQYF
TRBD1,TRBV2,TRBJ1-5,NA,TGTGCCAGCAGTTCCGACAGGGGGCGGCAGCCCCAGCATTTT,CASSSDRGRQPQHF
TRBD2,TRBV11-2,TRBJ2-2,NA,TGTGCCAGCAGCCCCGGGGGGGCGACCACCGGGGAGCTGTTTTTT,CASSPGGATTGELFF
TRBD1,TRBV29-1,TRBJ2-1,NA,TGCAGCGTCGGGACAGGGGTCAATGAGCAGTTCTTC,CSVGTGVNEQFF
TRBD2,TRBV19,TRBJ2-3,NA,TGTGCCAGTAGTATAAGGCTAGCGGGAGCTAGCACAGATACGCAGTATTTT,CASSIRLAGASTDTQYF
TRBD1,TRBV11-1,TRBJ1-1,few,TGTGCCAGCAGACCGACAGGGATGAACACTGAAGCTTTCTTT,CASRPTGMNTEAFF
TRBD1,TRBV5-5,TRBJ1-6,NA,TGTGCCAGCAGCGCGCGGACAGGGGGCTTAGGTTCACCCCTCCACTTT,CASSARTGGLGSPLHF
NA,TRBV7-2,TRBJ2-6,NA,TGTGCCAGCAGCCTCCAGATCTCTGGGGCCAACGTCCTGACTTTC,CASSLQISGANVLTF
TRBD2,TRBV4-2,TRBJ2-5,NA,TGTGCCAGCAGCTATAGCGGGGACTTTCAAGAGACCCAGTACTTC,CASSYSGDFQETQYF
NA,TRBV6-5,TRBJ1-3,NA,TGTGCCAGCAGTTACCGCAGCTCTGGAAACACCATATATTTT,CASSYRSSGNTIYF
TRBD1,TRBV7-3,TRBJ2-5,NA,TGTGCCAGCAGCCCTAGGGGACAGCAAGAGACCCAGTACTTC,CASSPRGQQETQYF
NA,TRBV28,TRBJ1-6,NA,TGTGCCAGCAGCAGAAGTGCCTTTCGTCCACCCCTCCACTTT,CASSRSAFRPPLHF
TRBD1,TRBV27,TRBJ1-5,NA,TGTGCCAGCAGTGGGACAGGGACACTCAATCAGCCCCAGCATTTT,CASSGTGTLNQPQHF
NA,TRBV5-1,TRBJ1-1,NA,TGCGCCAGCAGCAAACAGCCTTTGAACACTGAAGCTTTCTTT,CASSKQPLNTEAFF
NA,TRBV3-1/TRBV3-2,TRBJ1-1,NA,TGTGCCAGCAGCCCACTAACGCCCACTGAATTCACTGAAGCTTTCTTT,CASSPLTPTEFTEAFF
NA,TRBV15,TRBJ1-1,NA,TGTGCCACCAGCAGAGGGGGGGGGAGAACCAACACTGAAGCTTTCTTT,CATSRGGGRTNTEAFF
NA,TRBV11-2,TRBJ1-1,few,TGTGCCAGCAGCTTGACAGATTCCCAGAACACTGAAGCTTTCTTT,CASSLTDSQNTEAFF
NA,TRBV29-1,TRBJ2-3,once,TGCAGCGTTGAAGGCCACGGGACACTAAGCACAGATACGCAGTATTTT,CSVEGHGTLSTDTQYF
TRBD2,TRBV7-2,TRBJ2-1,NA,TGTGCCAGCAGCCTCATCGGCGGGGGTAACAATGAGCAGTTCTTC,CASSLIGGGNNEQFF
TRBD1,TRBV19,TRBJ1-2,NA,TGTGCCAGTAGTATGGCCGTAAGAGGACAGGGGGCGCGTGGCTACACCTTC,CASSMAVRGQGARGYTF
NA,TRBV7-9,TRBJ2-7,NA,TGTGCCAGCAGCCAACCGGGGAAGGACTACGAGCAGTACTTC,CASSQPGKDYEQYF
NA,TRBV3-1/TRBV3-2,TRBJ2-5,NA,TGTGCCAGCAGCCAAGATGGAGGGGGAGGGGAAGAGACCCAGTACTTC,CASSQDGGGGEETQYF
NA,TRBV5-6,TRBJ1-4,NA,TGTGCCAGCACCGAAACAGGCGCAACTAATGAAAAACTGTTTTTT,CASTETGATNEKLFF
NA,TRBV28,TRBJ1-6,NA,TGTGCCAGCAGTTTAGAGCGACAGTATAATTCACCCCTCCACTTT,CASSLERQYNSPLHF
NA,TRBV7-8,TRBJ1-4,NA,TGTGCCAGCAGCCCCATTGTTGGGAGTGAAAAACTGTTTTTT,CASSPIVGSEKLFF
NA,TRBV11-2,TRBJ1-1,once,TGTGCCAGCAGCCCGGGACTGTCTGTCTATGAAGCTTTCTTT,CASSPGLSVYEAFF
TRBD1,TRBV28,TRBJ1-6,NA,TGTGCCAGCAGGGAGGGGACAGGGTACTCACCCCTCCACTTT,CASREGTGYSPLHF
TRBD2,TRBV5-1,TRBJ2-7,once,TGCGCCAGCAGTTCCCGCGGGGGGGCCGGAACCTACGAGCAGTACTTC,CASSSRGGAGTYEQYF
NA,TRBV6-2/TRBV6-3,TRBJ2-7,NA,TGTGCCAGCAGTTCACCCGTCGGTCGGGGTCTTAGGTCCTACGAGCAGTACTTC,CASSSPVGRGLRSYEQYF
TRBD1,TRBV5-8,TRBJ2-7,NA,TGTGCCAGCAGCCCGATCAGGGGGAGCTCCTACGAGCAGTACTTC,CASSPIRGSSYEQYF
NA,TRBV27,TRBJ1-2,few,TGTGCCAGCAGCCTGAGGGTCCCTCAACGCTATGGCTACACCTTC,CASSLRVPQRYGYTF
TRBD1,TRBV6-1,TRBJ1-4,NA,TGTGCCAGCAGTGAAGACAGGGGGCGAGAAAAACTGTTTTTT,CASSEDRGREKLFF
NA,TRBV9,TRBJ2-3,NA,TGTGCCAGCAGTGATAGCCCTAGTGGATCAGATACGCAGTATTTT,CASSDSPSGSDTQYF
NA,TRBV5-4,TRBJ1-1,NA,TGTGCCAGCAGCTTGGCGGGGGGTTCCACTGAAGCTTTCTTT,CASSLAGGSTEAFF
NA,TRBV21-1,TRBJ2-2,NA,TGTGCCAGCACCCCTACAGGGGGAGCCGGGGAGCTGTTTTTT,CASTPTGGAGELFF
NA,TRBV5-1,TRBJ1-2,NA,TGCGCCAGCAGCTTCCTTTCAAGTAGCGTTGGCTACACCTTC,CASSFLSSSVGYTF
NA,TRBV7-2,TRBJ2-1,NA,TGTGCCAGCAGCCCACAGGGCTCCTACAATGAGCAGTTCTTC,CASSPQGSYNEQFF
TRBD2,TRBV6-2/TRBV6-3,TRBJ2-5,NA,TGTGCCAGCAGTTACTCGACTAGCGGGGGGGAGACCCAGTACTTC,CASSYSTSGGETQYF
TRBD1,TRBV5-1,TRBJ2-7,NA,TGCGCCAGCAGCTTGCCGGGACAGTATGAATCCGAGCAGTACTTC,CASSLPGQYESEQYF
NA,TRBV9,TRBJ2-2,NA,TGTGCCAGCAGCGTAGATGGCTTGGACACCGGGGAGCTGTTTTTT,CASSVDGLDTGELFF
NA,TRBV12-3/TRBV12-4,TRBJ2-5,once,TGTGCCAGCAGTTTAAAGGGGGAGACCCAGTACTTC,CASSLKGETQYF
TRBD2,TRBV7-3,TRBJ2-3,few,TGTGCCAGCAGCTTAGCGGGGGGCTCCACAGATACGCAGTATTTT,CASSLAGGSTDTQYF
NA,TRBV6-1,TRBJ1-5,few,TGTGCCAGCAGTGAAGACTGGGCAGGCGCATATAGCAATCAGCCCCAGCATTTT,CASSEDWAGAYSNQPQHF
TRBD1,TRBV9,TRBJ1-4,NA,TGTGCCAGCAGCGCGGGACAGGGGTTTGGGGAAAAACTGTTTTTT,CASSAGQGFGEKLFF
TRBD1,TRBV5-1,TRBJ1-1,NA,TGCGCCAGCAGCTTGGGCGGACAGGGCTGGGCCACTGAAGCTTTCTTT,CASSLGGQGWATEAFF
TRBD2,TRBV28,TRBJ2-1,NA,TGTGCCAGCCGGAGCGGGGGGGCCTGGGGAAATGAGCAGTTCTTC,CASRSGGAWGNEQFF
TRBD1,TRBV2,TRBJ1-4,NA,TGTGCCAGCACCAGACAGGGGGAGGGTGAAAAACTGTTTTTT,CASTRQGEGEKLFF
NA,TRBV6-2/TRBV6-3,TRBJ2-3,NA,TGTGCCAGCAGTTACTCGGTGGTAGGCACAGATACGCAGTATTTT,CASSYSVVGTDTQYF
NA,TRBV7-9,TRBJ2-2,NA,TGTGCCAGCAGCTTATATGGGCCGAACACCGGGGAGCTGTTTTTT,CASSLYGPNTGELFF
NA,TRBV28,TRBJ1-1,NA,TGTTTGGCAGGGGAAGATGGAACTGAAGCTTTCTTT,CLAGEDGTEAFF
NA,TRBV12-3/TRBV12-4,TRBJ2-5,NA,TGTGCCAGCGGGTTCCCGCGGGGCGAGACCCAGTACTTC,CASGFPRGETQYF
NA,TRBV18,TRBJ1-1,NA,TGTGCCAGCTCGCGGGGTCAAGCGGGGACTGAAGCTTTCTTT,CASSRGQAGTEAFF
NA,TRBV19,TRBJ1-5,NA,TGTGCCAGTAACGCGGTTAGCAATCAGCCCCAGCATTTT,CASNAVSNQPQHF
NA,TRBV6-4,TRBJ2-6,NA,TGTGCCAGCAGTGACTCAGAGAGGTCTGGGGCCAACGTCCTGACTTTC,CASSDSERSGANVLTF